The sequence of this T cell receptor beta chain was determined in a study of T-cell memory formation after mild COVID-19. General observations from the study: Prior to infection, memory already included some responding clones, suggesting cross-reactive memory joined. Largely, contracting CD4+ clones fell within CM and EM, and contracting CD8+ clones within EMRA. Clones that got smaller from day 15 to 85 had even CD4/CD8, while clones growing later tipped toward CD4+.

This clonotype was counted ten times or more. Its antigen is undetermined. V gave up 6 bases and J gave up 6 bases, with 14 bases separating them. CDR3 length: 14 residues. Germline V gives CDR1 LGHNA, CDR2 YSLEER. TCR alpha and TCR beta cDNA libraries with sample barcodes and UMIs came from 5'RACE using constant-segment primers. TCRdb re-called the 5' RACE reads through MiXCR, storing one row per CDR3 protein. The table includes around 340,000 distinct CDR3 sequences, roughly 15% detected once. The receptor was isolated from a man younger than 35 who had mild COVID-19 (a few samples of this study predate the infection). Cell type and time point are not known. Specimen: PBMCs or a T cell subset sorted from them (not recorded which). The V and J genes are TRBV4-3 and TRBJ2-2; D remains unclear. In DNA form, the CDR3 reads TGCGCCAGCAGACTCGAAATCAGTTCCGGGGAGCTGTTTTTT. It codes for CASRLEISSGELFF.